A selection of T cell receptor beta chains follows, all from one sample in a study of spatial heterogeneity in lung cancer. TCRdb processed the 5' RACE reads anew with MiXCR; each CDR3 protein has one entry. The data contain about 92,000 distinct CDR3 sequences, about an eighth of them singletons. The sample in question was PBMCs, obtained at surgery. The receptors originated from a male donor with early-stage non-small cell lung cancer. Both conserved end residues are part of each CDR3. The order of the fields is V gene, clone size, J gene, D gene, CDR3 DNA, CDR3 protein. A D gene is named only where the DNA matches it firmly. Some rows have no size entry. The others give once, few or many, or a class for an expanded clone.

V gene: TRBV28; clone size: -; J gene: TRBJ1-2; D gene: -; CDR3 DNA: TGTGCCAGCAGTTCCCCCGGCAGGGTGGATGGCTACACCTTC; CDR3 protein: CASSSPGRVDGYTF
V gene: TRBV6-5; clone size: many; J gene: TRBJ2-6; D gene: TRBD1; CDR3 DNA: TGTGCCAGCAGTTTGACAGGGGCCCTCTCTGGGGCCAACGTCCTGACTTTC; CDR3 protein: CASSLTGALSGANVLTF
V gene: TRBV4-3; clone size: many; J gene: TRBJ1-4; D gene: TRBD1; CDR3 DNA: TGCGCCAGCAGCCCTCAGGGACAGCCAAATGAAAAACTGTTTTTT; CDR3 protein: CASSPQGQPNEKLFF
V gene: TRBV12-3/TRBV12-4; clone size: few; J gene: TRBJ2-6; D gene: -; CDR3 DNA: TGTGCCAGCAGTTACCGAGGTTCTGGGGCCAACGTCCTGACTTTC; CDR3 protein: CASSYRGSGANVLTF
V gene: TRBV6-1; clone size: -; J gene: TRBJ1-4; D gene: -; CDR3 DNA: TGTGCCAGCAGCGTCCAGGGGACTAAGGAAAAACTGTTTTTT; CDR3 protein: CASSVQGTKEKLFF
V gene: TRBV4-3; clone size: few; J gene: TRBJ2-1; D gene: -; CDR3 DNA: TGCGCCAGCGGGCGGGACAGCAACGCGGAGGAGCAGTTCTTC; CDR3 protein: CASGRDSNAEEQFF
V gene: TRBV28; clone size: few; J gene: TRBJ2-7; D gene: TRBD2; CDR3 DNA: TGTGCCAGCAGCCTGGGGGGGGGCTACGAGCAGTACTTC; CDR3 protein: CASSLGGGYEQYF
V gene: TRBV6-6; clone size: few; J gene: TRBJ2-7; D gene: TRBD1; CDR3 DNA: TGTGCCAGCAGTGTTACAGGGGAGGAGCAGTACTTC; CDR3 protein: CASSVTGEEQYF
V gene: TRBV11-1; clone size: many; J gene: TRBJ1-1; D gene: -; CDR3 DNA: TGTGCCAGCAGCACCGATGGGCAGCCGAACACTGAAGCTTTCTTT; CDR3 protein: CASSTDGQPNTEAFF
V gene: TRBV20-1; clone size: -; J gene: TRBJ2-1; D gene: -; CDR3 DNA: TGCAGTGCTAGAGGTGGGGGCAACAATGAGCAGTTCTTC; CDR3 protein: CSARGGGNNEQFF
V gene: TRBV28; clone size: -; J gene: TRBJ1-4; D gene: -; CDR3 DNA: TGTGCCAGCAGTTTATGGACAGAAACAACTAATGAAAAACTGTTTTTT; CDR3 protein: CASSLWTETTNEKLFF
V gene: TRBV6-5; clone size: many; J gene: TRBJ2-1; D gene: TRBD1; CDR3 DNA: TGTGCCAGCAGTTACCACCGGGACAGGGGGGTCCATGAGCAGTTCTTC; CDR3 protein: CASSYHRDRGVHEQFF
V gene: TRBV7-9; clone size: -; J gene: TRBJ2-1; D gene: TRBD2; CDR3 DNA: TGTGCCAGCAAGTTCCCGGGAGGGTCATACAATGAGCAGTTCTTC; CDR3 protein: CASKFPGGSYNEQFF
V gene: TRBV2; clone size: few; J gene: TRBJ2-1; D gene: -; CDR3 DNA: TGTGCCAGCAGCCGTACTAGGTACAATGAGCAGTTCTTC; CDR3 protein: CASSRTRYNEQFF
V gene: TRBV27; clone size: -; J gene: TRBJ1-1; D gene: -; CDR3 DNA: TGTGCCAGCAGTTTATCGAACAGGGCATGGGAAGCTTTCTTT; CDR3 protein: CASSLSNRAWEAFF
V gene: TRBV9; clone size: few; J gene: TRBJ2-5; D gene: -; CDR3 DNA: TGTGCCAGCAGCGTAGGTATCCAAGAGACCCAGTACTTC; CDR3 protein: CASSVGIQETQYF
V gene: TRBV6-2/TRBV6-3; clone size: many; J gene: TRBJ2-7; D gene: TRBD1; CDR3 DNA: TGTGCCAGCAGGAAGGGACAGGGTTCCGACGAGCAGTACTTC; CDR3 protein: CASRKGQGSDEQYF
V gene: TRBV6-6; clone size: many; J gene: TRBJ2-7; D gene: TRBD2; CDR3 DNA: TGTGCCAGCAGTACCCATACTAGCGGTGTCAGCTCCTACGAGCAGTACTTC; CDR3 protein: CASSTHTSGVSSYEQYF
V gene: TRBV5-1; clone size: -; J gene: TRBJ2-1; D gene: -; CDR3 DNA: TGCGCCAGCAGCCGAAAAGGGAACTCGCAAGGGAATGAGCAGTTCTTC; CDR3 protein: CASSRKGNSQGNEQFF
V gene: TRBV7-9; clone size: -; J gene: TRBJ2-6; D gene: TRBD1; CDR3 DNA: TGTGCCAGCAGCTTAACAGGGGGCGAACTTGGGGCCAACGTCCTGACTTTC; CDR3 protein: CASSLTGGELGANVLTF
V gene: TRBV28; clone size: few; J gene: TRBJ1-3; D gene: -; CDR3 DNA: TGTGCCAGCAGTTCGGGGACTGGAAACACCATATATTTT; CDR3 protein: CASSSGTGNTIYF
V gene: TRBV29-1; clone size: -; J gene: TRBJ2-3; D gene: -; CDR3 DNA: TGCAGCGTTGGTAAATTATTCACAGATACGCAGTATTTT; CDR3 protein: CSVGKLFTDTQYF
V gene: TRBV7-9; clone size: few; J gene: TRBJ1-4; D gene: -; CDR3 DNA: TGTGCCAGCAGCTTAAATTCAGGCGAAAAACTGTTTTTT; CDR3 protein: CASSLNSGEKLFF
V gene: TRBV7-6; clone size: -; J gene: TRBJ2-5; D gene: -; CDR3 DNA: TGTGCCAGCAACTTACAAGAGACCCAGTACTTC; CDR3 protein: CASNLQETQYF
V gene: TRBV3-1; clone size: few; J gene: TRBJ2-1; D gene: -; CDR3 DNA: TGTGCCAGCAGCCAAGCCTCCGGCCGATCCTACAATGAGCAGTTCTTC; CDR3 protein: CASSQASGRSYNEQFF
V gene: TRBV7-9; clone size: many; J gene: TRBJ1-6; D gene: TRBD1; CDR3 DNA: TGTGCCAGCAGCTTAGTGGGGCAGGGGGAGAATTCACCCCTCCACTTT; CDR3 protein: CASSLVGQGENSPLHF
V gene: TRBV7-9; clone size: few; J gene: TRBJ1-3; D gene: -; CDR3 DNA: TGTGCCAGCAGCACAGGACGGTCGGGTTTCACCATATATTTT; CDR3 protein: CASSTGRSGFTIYF
V gene: TRBV20-1; clone size: few; J gene: TRBJ2-7; D gene: -; CDR3 DNA: TGCAGTGCAACCCTCGGGACATTTTACGAGCAGTACTTC; CDR3 protein: CSATLGTFYEQYF
V gene: TRBV7-2; clone size: few; J gene: TRBJ2-5; D gene: TRBD2; CDR3 DNA: TGTGCCAGCAGCGAATCTAGCGGGTACCAAGAGACCCAGTACTTC; CDR3 protein: CASSESSGYQETQYF
V gene: TRBV7-2; clone size: many; J gene: TRBJ2-3; D gene: TRBD2; CDR3 DNA: TGTGCCAGCAGCTTACGGACTAGCGGGGCCCGGAATAGAGATACGCAGTATTTT; CDR3 protein: CASSLRTSGARNRDTQYF
V gene: TRBV20-1; clone size: -; J gene: TRBJ2-5; D gene: TRBD2; CDR3 DNA: TGCAGTGCCGAAAAGCGGGAGGTGCAAGAGACCCAGTACTTC; CDR3 protein: CSAEKREVQETQYF
V gene: TRBV12-3/TRBV12-4; clone size: few; J gene: TRBJ1-5; D gene: -; CDR3 DNA: TGTGCCAGCAGTCCCGACGGGTTCGGACAGCCCCAGCATTTT; CDR3 protein: CASSPDGFGQPQHF
V gene: TRBV11-2; clone size: -; J gene: TRBJ2-7; D gene: -; CDR3 DNA: TGTGCCAGCAGCTACCGGGCCTACGAGCAGTACTTC; CDR3 protein: CASSYRAYEQYF
V gene: TRBV7-2; clone size: -; J gene: TRBJ2-5; D gene: TRBD2; CDR3 DNA: TGTGCCAGCAGCCTTAGCGGGAGAGGGGAGACCCAGTACTTC; CDR3 protein: CASSLSGRGETQYF
V gene: TRBV20-1; clone size: -; J gene: TRBJ1-1; D gene: -; CDR3 DNA: TGCAGTGCTAGAAGCGGCAACACTGAAGCTTTCTTT; CDR3 protein: CSARSGNTEAFF
V gene: TRBV7-8; clone size: many; J gene: TRBJ2-1; D gene: TRBD1; CDR3 DNA: TGTGCCAGCAGCTTAGGAGGGACAGGGGGTTGGCAGTTCTTC; CDR3 protein: CASSLGGTGGWQFF
V gene: TRBV5-1; clone size: many; J gene: TRBJ1-6; D gene: -; CDR3 DNA: TGCGCCAGCAGCCCAGTTGCGGGGTCGAATTCACCCCTCCACTTT; CDR3 protein: CASSPVAGSNSPLHF
V gene: TRBV29-1; clone size: many; J gene: TRBJ1-1; D gene: -; CDR3 DNA: TGCAGCGTTGGTCATGGGAACACTGAAGCTTTCTTT; CDR3 protein: CSVGHGNTEAFF
V gene: TRBV29-1; clone size: -; J gene: TRBJ1-2; D gene: -; CDR3 DNA: TGCAGCGTTGATTGGGGAAACTATGGCTACACCTTC; CDR3 protein: CSVDWGNYGYTF
V gene: TRBV27; clone size: many; J gene: TRBJ2-2; D gene: -; CDR3 DNA: TGTGCCAGCAGTAAAGAGGCGAACACCGGGGAGCTGTTTTTT; CDR3 protein: CASSKEANTGELFF
V gene: TRBV24-1; clone size: -; J gene: TRBJ2-5; D gene: -; CDR3 DNA: TGTGCCACCAGTGATCCCCTTGGATGGACCCAGTACTTC; CDR3 protein: CATSDPLGWTQYF